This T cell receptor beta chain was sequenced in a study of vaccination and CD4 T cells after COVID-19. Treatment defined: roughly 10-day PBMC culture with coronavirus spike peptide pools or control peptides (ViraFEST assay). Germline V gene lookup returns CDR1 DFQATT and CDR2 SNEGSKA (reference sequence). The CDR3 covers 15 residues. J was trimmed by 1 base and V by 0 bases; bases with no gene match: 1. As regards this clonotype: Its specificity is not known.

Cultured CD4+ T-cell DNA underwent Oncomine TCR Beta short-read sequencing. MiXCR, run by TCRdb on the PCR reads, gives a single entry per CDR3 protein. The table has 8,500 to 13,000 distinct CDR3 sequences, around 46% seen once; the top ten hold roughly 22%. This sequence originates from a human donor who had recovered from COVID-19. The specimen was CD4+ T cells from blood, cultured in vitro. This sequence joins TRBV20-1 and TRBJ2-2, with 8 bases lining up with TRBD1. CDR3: CSARETGGNTGELFF. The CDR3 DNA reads TGCAGTGCTAGAGAAACAGGGGGGAACACCGGGGAGCTGTTTTTT.